This TCR beta chain was recorded in a study of cytomegalovirus exposure and HLA in healthy donors. Study-level results: Sequences of the TCR beta chain were said to predict the HLA-A and HLA-B alleles of most subjects accurately.

The CDR3 sequence is 17 residues long. The germline V gene has CDR1 LGHNA and CDR2 YNFKEQ. Trimming left V 0 bases short and J 0 bases short, with 9 bases between. This clone appeared a few times. Its cognate antigen is unknown. 13 Jbeta primers and 60 Vbeta primers were used for the PCR. TCRdb's copy holds only in-frame clones and misses some; the assay was immunoSEQ multiplex PCR. The sample records around 150,000 clones, approximately 72% being singletons. The sequence derives from a man in his fifties in good health and CMV-seronegative. Sequenced input: PBMCs. The chain employs TRBV4-2 and TRBJ2-6, with D possibly being TRBD2 (6 bases). CDR3 in DNA: TGTGCCAGCAGCCAAGAGTGGCGGGGCTCTGGGGCCAACGTCCTGACTTTC. Its translation: CASSQEWRGSGANVLTF.